This TCR beta chain appears in the sequencing data of a study of shared T cell receptors in the human thymus. CDR1 and CDR2 from the germline V gene are SGHRS and YFSETQ. The CDR3 runs 14 residues. Losses at the gene ends were 6 bases for V and 4 bases for J; bases not matched to a gene: 6. The data were produced by immunoSEQ multiplex PCR, yet TCRdb's version contains in-frame clones alone and is incomplete. The table shows some 720,000 clones, with around nine tenths occurring only once. The sample also formed part of further work on human thymus T cells.

Sequenced sample: thymocytes. V usage is TRBV5-1 and J usage is TRBJ2-3; 9 bases map to TRBD2. This sequence was found in a boy younger than two with a congenital heart defect. CDR3 DNA: TGCGCCAGCACTAGCGGGAATATCGCAGATACGCAGTATTTT. This translates into CASTSGNIADTQYF.